Listed here is a single T cell receptor (beta chain). The CDR3 sequence is 14 residues long. The germline CDR1 and CDR2 sequences are KGHSH and LQKENI. Trimming at V came to 5 bases and at J to 2 bases, leaving 2 bases not matched to a gene. One entry per CDR3 protein, called by TCRdb with MiXCR from the 5' RACE reads. Found here are approximately 210,000 distinct CDR3 sequences, roughly 10% of them singletons; the top ten hold roughly 3%. The sample is drawn from a study of T-cell memory formation after mild COVID-19. This rearrangement joins TRBV18 to TRBJ2-7, with 11 bases identical to TRBD2. This TCR derives from a man in his late teens or twenties who had mild COVID-19 (a few samples of this study predate the infection). Cell type and time point are not known. What was sequenced was PBMCs or a T cell subset sorted from them (not recorded which). The CDR3 spells CASSGLAGPYEQYF. CDR3 bases: TGTGCCAGCTCAGGACTAGCGGGTCCCTACGAGCAGTACTTC.